The entry below gives a single T cell receptor beta chain sequence along with its context. Antigen: not known. Documented time point: after neoadjuvant nivolumab, at surgical resection. These data originate in a study of neoadjuvant anti-PD-1 for oral cavity cancer. CDR1 is SNHLY and CDR2 is FYNNEI in the germline V gene. CDR3 length: 14 amino acids. V lost 9 bases, J lost 0 bases, and 7 bases stayed unmatched. Blood libraries mostly used roughly 520 ng genomic DNA, six replicates each. Sequencing was performed with immunoSEQ multiplex PCR; in TCRdb, only in-frame clones are kept and a portion is missing. Counted here are 15,000 or so clones, around 70% occurring once; the ten biggest clones make up 2.5% to 3%. General study points: Treg/Th17 ratio rose with pretreatment blood and fell with post-treatment tumor TCRbeta clonality.

The clonotype was recovered from a person aged 40 to 85 with oral cavity squamous cell carcinoma. The source was PBMCs, collected after nivolumab (anti-PD-1) treatment. The chain employs TRBV2 and TRBJ1-1; 7 bases agree with TRBD1. CDR3 DNA: TGTGCCAGACGGGACAGTTTTTTGAACACTGAAGCTTTCTTT. This codes for CARRDSFLNTEAFF.